This T cell receptor (beta chain) was captured by sequencing in a study of OX40 agonist ivuxolimab in advanced cancers. Study at large: The patients got ivuxolimab, which is an agonistic anti-OX40 (CD134) antibody.

TCRdb keeps only in-frame clones here, not all; method: immunoSEQ multiplex PCR. The sample holds 50,000 to 70,000 clones; 86% are singletons and the top ten take over 1%. Findings and caveats of the study: By week 6 at 0.1 to 3.0 mg/kg, blood CD4+ and CD8+ T cells had expanded clonally. Expanded peripheral T cells had an undetermined antigen specificity.

Concerning this clone itself: Its antigen is still unknown.

From germline, CDR1 is MNHEY and CDR2 SMNVEV (reference sequence). V lost 5 bases and J lost 4; bases outside the gene matches: 4. CDR3 length: 14 residues. The TCR sequence derives from an adult with an advanced solid tumor such as melanoma, head and neck, liver or kidney cancer. This chain connects TRBV27 to TRBJ2-7; 11 bases are a match to TRBD2. This sample comprised CD4+ or CD8+ T cells sorted from blood, obtained in a trial of the OX40 agonist ivuxolimab. The CDR3 DNA sequence: TGTGCCAGCAGTGTTACTAGCGGGAGATACGAGCAGTACTTC. Protein sequence: CASSVTSGRYEQYF.